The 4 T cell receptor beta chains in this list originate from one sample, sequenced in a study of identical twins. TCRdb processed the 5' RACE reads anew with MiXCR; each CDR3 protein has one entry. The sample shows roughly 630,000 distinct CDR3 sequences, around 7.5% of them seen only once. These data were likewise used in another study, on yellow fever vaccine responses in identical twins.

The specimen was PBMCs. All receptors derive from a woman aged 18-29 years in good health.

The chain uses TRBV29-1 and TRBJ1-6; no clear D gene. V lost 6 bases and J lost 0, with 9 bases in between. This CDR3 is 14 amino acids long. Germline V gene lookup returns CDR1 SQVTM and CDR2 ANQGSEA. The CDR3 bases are TGCAGCGTCCGGAACGCCTCCTATAATTCACCCCTCCACTTT. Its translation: CSVRNASYNSPLHF.

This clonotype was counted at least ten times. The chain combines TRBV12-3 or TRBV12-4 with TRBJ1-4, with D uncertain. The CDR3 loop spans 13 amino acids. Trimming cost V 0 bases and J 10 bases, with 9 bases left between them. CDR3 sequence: CASSLARGLKLFF. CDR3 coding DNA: TGTGCCAGCAGTTTAGCGCGGGGTCTAAAACTGTTTTTT.

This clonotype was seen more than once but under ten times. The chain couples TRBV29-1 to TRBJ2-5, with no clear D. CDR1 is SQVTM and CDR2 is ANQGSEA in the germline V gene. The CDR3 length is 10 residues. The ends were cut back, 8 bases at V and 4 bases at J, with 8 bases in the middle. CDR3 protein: CSLGVETQYF. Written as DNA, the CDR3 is TGCAGCCTGGGTGTAGAGACCCAGTACTTC.

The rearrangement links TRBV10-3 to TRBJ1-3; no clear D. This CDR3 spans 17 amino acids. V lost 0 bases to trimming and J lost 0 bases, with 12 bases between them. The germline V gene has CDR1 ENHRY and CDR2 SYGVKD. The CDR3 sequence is CAISESPRTDSGNTIYF. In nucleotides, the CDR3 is TGTGCCATCAGTGAGTCTCCCCGGACGGACTCTGGAAACACCATATATTTT.